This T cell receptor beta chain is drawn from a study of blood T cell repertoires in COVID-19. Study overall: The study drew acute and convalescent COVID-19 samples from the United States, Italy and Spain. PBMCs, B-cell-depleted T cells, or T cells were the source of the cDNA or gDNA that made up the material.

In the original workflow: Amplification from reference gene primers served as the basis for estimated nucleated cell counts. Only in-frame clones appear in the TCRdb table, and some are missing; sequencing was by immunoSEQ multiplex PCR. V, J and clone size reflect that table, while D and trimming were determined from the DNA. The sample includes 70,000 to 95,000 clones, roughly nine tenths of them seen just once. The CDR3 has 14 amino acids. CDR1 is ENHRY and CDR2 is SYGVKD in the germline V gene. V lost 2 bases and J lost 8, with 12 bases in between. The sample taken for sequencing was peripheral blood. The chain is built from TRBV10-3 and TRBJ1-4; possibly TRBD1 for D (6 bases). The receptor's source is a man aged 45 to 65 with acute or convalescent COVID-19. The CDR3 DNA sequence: TGTGCCATCAGTGAGCGGGCAGGGGACGAAAAACTGTTTTTT. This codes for CAISERAGDEKLFF.